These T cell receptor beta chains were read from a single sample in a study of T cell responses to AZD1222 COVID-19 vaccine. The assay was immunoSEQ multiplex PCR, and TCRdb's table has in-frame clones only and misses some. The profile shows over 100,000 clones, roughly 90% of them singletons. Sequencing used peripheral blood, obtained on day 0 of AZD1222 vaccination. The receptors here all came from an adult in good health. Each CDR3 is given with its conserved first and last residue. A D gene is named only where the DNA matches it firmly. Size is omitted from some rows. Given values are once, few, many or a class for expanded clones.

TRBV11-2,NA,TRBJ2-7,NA,CASSSQGQTYEQYF,TGTGCCAGCAGCTCACAGGGACAAACCTACGAGCAGTACTTC
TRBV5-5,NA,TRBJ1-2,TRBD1,CASNRDRVTDYGYTF,TGTGCCAGCAATCGGGACAGGGTAACCGACTATGGCTACACCTTC
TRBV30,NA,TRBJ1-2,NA,CAWTLGDYGYTF,TGTGCCTGGACACTAGGCGATTATGGCTACACCTTC
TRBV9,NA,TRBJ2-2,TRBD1,CASTGQGYTGELFF,TGTGCCAGCACCGGACAGGGGTATACCGGGGAGCTGTTTTTT
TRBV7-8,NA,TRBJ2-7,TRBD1,CASSLVAGGTYEQYF,TGTGCCAGCAGCTTAGTGGCAGGGGGCACCTACGAGCAGTACTTC
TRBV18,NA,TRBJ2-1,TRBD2,CASSPTGLGINEQFF,TGTGCCAGCTCACCCACGGGACTAGGTATCAATGAGCAGTTCTTC
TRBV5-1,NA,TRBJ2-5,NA,CASSLGLTLEETQYF,TGCGCCAGCAGCCTTGGACTAACGCTGGAGGAGACCCAGTACTTC
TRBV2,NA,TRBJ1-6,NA,CASSFTAGTNSPLHF,TGTGCCAGCAGTTTTACCGCCGGGACTAATTCACCCCTCCACTTT
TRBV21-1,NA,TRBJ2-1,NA,CASTNKTGLAGAPNNEQFF,TGTGCCAGCACCAACAAAACTGGACTAGCGGGGGCCCCCAACAATGAGCAGTTCTTC
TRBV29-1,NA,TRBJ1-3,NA,CSVERGTGNTIYF,TGCAGCGTTGAAAGGGGGACTGGAAACACCATATATTTT
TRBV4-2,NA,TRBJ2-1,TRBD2,CASSQGRRLADNYNEQFF,TGTGCCAGCAGCCAAGGTCGGAGACTAGCGGATAACTACAATGAGCAGTTCTTC
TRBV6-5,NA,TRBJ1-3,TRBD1,CASMGQGGNTIYF,TGTGCCAGCATGGGACAGGGTGGAAACACCATATATTTT
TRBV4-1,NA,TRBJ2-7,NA,CASSRDNIKTYEQYF,TGCGCCAGCAGCCGAGACAATATCAAAACCTACGAGCAGTACTTC
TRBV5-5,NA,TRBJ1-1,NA,CASSLLLTMNTEAFF,TGTGCCAGCAGCTTGCTTCTTACTATGAACACTGAAGCTTTCTTT
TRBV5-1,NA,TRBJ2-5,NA,CASSPAVSGQETQYF,TGCGCCAGCAGTCCCGCAGTGTCGGGACAAGAGACCCAGTACTTC
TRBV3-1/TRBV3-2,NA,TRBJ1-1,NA,CASSPLAGSGAFF,TGTGCCAGCAGCCCCTTGGCGGGGTCCGGGGCTTTCTTT
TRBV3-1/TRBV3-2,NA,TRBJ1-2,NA,CASSQEGRYTF,TGTGCCAGCAGCCAAGAAGGGCGCTACACCTTC
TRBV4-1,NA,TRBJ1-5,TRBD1,CASSQGQGNQPQHF,TGCGCCAGCAGCCAAGGACAGGGAAATCAGCCCCAGCATTTT
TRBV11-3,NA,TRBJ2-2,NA,CASSQEGYTGELFF,TGTGCCAGCAGCCAAGAGGGGTACACCGGGGAGCTGTTTTTT
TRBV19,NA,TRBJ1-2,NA,CASRRAMAGTYGYTF,TGTGCCAGTAGGAGGGCGATGGCCGGAACCTATGGCTACACCTTC
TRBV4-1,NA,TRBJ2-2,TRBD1,CASSRPTGDAGELFF,TGCGCCAGCAGCCGCCCTACAGGGGACGCCGGGGAGCTGTTTTTT
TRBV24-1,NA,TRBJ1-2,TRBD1,CATSDSTGDGYTF,TGTGCCACCAGTGATTCAACAGGGGATGGCTACACCTTC
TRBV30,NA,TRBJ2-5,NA,CAWMRRSTQETQYF,TGTGCCTGGATGAGGAGAAGCACCCAAGAGACCCAGTACTTC
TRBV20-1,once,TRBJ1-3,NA,CSASSVNTIYF,TGCAGTGCCTCCTCAGTAAACACCATATATTTT
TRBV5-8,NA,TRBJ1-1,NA,CASSFDRNTEAFF,TGTGCCAGCAGCTTTGACAGAAACACTGAAGCTTTCTTT
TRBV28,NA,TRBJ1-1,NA,CASSLSRTEAFF,TGTGCCAGCAGTTTATCGCGCACAGAAGCTTTCTTT
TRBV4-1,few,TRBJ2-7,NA,CASSQVFQYEQYF,TGCGCCAGCAGCCAAGTTTTTCAATACGAGCAGTACTTC
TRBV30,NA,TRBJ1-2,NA,CACSPKGRPVMGYTF,TGTGCCTGCTCACCCAAGGGCAGGCCCGTGATGGGCTACACCTTC
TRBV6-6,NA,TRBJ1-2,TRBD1,CASSPNRGQRRSYGYTF,TGTGCCAGCAGTCCCAACAGGGGACAACGACGAAGCTATGGCTACACCTTC
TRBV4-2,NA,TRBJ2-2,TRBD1,CASSQRTGRATGELFF,TGTGCCAGCAGCCAAAGGACAGGAAGAGCTACCGGGGAGCTGTTTTTT
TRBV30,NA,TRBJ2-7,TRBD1,CAWRAWDRFYEQYF,TGTGCCTGGAGGGCGTGGGACAGATTCTACGAGCAGTACTTC
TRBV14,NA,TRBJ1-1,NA,CASSRGGTEAFF,TGTGCCAGCAGCAGAGGGGGCACTGAAGCTTTCTTT
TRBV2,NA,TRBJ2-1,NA,CASSEWLGDEQFF,TGTGCCAGCAGTGAATGGCTAGGGGATGAGCAGTTCTTC
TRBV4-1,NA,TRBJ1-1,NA,CASSQSPQGFEAFF,TGCGCCAGCAGCCAAAGCCCCCAGGGTTTTGAAGCTTTCTTT
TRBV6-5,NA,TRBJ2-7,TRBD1,CASSYRDRATYEQYF,TGTGCCAGCAGTTACCGAGACAGGGCGACCTACGAGCAGTACTTC
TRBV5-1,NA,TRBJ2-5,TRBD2,CASSLAGTSEETQYF,TGCGCCAGCAGCTTGGCCGGGACTAGCGAAGAGACCCAGTACTTC